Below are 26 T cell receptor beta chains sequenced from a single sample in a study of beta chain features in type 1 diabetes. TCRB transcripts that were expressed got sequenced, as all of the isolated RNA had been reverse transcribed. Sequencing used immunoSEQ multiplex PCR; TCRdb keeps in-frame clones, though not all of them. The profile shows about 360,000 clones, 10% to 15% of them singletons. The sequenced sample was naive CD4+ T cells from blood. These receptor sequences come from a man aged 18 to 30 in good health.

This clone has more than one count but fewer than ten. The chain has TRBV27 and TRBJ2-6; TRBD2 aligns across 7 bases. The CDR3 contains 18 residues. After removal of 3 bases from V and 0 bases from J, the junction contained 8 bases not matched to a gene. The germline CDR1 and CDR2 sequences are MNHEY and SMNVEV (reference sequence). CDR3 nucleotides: TGTGCCAGCAGTTTGAGGGTCGGGGGGTTCTCTGGGGCCAACGTCCTGACTTTC. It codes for CASSLRVGGFSGANVLTF.

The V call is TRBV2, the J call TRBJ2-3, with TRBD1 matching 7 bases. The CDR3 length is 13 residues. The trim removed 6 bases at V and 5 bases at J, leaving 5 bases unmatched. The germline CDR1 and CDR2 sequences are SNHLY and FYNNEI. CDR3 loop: CASRRQGEDTQYF. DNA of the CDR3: TGTGCCAGCAGACGACAGGGAGAAGATACGCAGTATTTT.

This CDR3 reads CASSPTLFRDEQFF. CDR3 coding DNA: TGTGCCAGCAGCCCTACACTATTTCGGGATGAGCAGTTCTTC. The chain links TRBV7-6 to TRBJ2-1; D remains unclear. Deletions cut 5 bases from V and 8 bases from J, with 16 bases between. Looked up from germline, CDR1 is SGHVS and CDR2 is FNYEAQ. The CDR3 totals 14 residues.

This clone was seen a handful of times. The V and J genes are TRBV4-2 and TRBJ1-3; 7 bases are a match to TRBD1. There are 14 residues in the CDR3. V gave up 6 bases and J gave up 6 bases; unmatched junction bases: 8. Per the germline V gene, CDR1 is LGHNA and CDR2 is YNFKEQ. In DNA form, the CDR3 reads TGTGCCAGCAGGGTACAGGGGATTGAAAACACCATATATTTT. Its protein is CASRVQGIENTIYF.

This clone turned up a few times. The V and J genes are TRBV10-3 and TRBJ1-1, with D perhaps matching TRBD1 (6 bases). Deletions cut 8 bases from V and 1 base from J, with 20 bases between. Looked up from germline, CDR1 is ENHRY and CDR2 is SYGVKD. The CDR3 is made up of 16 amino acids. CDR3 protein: CAIQANRVFSNTEAFF. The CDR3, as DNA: TGTGCCATCCAAGCGAACAGGGTTTTTTCGAACACTGAAGCTTTCTTT.

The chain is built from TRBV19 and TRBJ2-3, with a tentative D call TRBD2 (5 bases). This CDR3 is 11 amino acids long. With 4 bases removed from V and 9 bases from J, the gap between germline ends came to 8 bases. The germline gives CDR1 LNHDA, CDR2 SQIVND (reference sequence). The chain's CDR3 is CASSTASTQYF. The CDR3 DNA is TGTGCCAGTAGTACGGCTAGCACGCAGTATTTT.

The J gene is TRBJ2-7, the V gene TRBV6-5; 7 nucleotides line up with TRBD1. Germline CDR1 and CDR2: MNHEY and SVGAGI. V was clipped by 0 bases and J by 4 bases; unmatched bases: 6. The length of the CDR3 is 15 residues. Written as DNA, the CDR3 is TGTGCCAGCAGTTACTCGGACAGGCGTACGTACGAGCAGTACTTC. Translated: CASSYSDRRTYEQYF.

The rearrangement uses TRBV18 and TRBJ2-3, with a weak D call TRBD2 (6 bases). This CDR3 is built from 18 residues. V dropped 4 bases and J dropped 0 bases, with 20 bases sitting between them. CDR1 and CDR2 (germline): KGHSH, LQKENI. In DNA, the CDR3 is TGTGCCAGCTCACGACTTCACGGACTACTACCTAGCACAGATACGCAGTATTTT. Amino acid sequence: CASSRLHGLLPSTDTQYF.

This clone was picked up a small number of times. The CDR3 protein is CASRDGTGDQPQHF. CDR3 DNA: TGTGCCAGCAGGGATGGAACAGGGGACCAGCCCCAGCATTTT. The V gene is TRBV28, the J gene TRBJ1-5, with 7 bases matching TRBD1. With V trimmed by 6 bases and J by 7 bases, 9 bases remained unmatched. The CDR3 is 14 amino acids. Germline CDR1 and CDR2: MDHEN and SYDVKM.

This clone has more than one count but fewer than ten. CDR3 bases: TGCGCCAGCAGCTTGGTGTTAGCGGGGGCAACAGATACGCAGTATTTT. As protein: CASSLVLAGATDTQYF. The chain employs TRBV5-1 and TRBJ2-3; TRBD2 aligns across 9 bases. V lost 0 bases to trimming and J lost 3 bases; unmatched junction nucleotides: 5. This CDR3 is built from 16 residues. Per germline, CDR1 SGHRS and CDR2 YFSETQ.

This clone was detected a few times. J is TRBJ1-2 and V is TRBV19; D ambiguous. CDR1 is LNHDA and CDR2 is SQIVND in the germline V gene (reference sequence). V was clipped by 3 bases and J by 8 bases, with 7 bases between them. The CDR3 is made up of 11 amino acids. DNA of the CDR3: TGTGCCAGTAGTATCGGTCGGGGCTACACCTTC. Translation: CASSIGRGYTF. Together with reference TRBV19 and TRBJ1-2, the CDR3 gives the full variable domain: DGGITQSPKYLFRKEGQNVTLSCEQNLNHDAMYWYRQDPGQGLRLIYYSQIVNDFQKGDIAEGYSVSREKKESFPLTVTSAQKNPTAFYLCASSIGRGYTFGSGTRLTVV.

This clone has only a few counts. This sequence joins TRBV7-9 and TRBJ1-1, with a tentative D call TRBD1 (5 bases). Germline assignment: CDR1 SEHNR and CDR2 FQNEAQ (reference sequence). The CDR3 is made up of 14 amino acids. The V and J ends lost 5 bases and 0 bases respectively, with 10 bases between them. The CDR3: CASSRGGVNTEAFF. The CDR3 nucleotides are TGTGCCAGCAGCCGGGGGGGAGTGAACACTGAAGCTTTCTTT.

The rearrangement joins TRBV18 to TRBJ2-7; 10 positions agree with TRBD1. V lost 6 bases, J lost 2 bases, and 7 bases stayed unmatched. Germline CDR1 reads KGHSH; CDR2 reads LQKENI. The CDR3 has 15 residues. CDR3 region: CASSRVGTGAYEQYF. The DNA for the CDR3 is TGTGCCAGCTCCCGCGTCGGGACAGGGGCCTACGAGCAGTACTTC.

DNA for the CDR3: TGTGCCAGCAGTTACGGACAGGGGGCGGGAGAGACCCAGTACTTC. Protein sequence: CASSYGQGAGETQYF. This chain uses TRBV6-6 with TRBJ2-5; 11 positions agree with TRBD1. This CDR3 is built from 15 residues. Germline V gives CDR1 MNHNY, CDR2 SVGAGI (reference sequence). After removal of 2 bases from V and 4 bases from J, the junction contained 3 bases not matched to a gene.

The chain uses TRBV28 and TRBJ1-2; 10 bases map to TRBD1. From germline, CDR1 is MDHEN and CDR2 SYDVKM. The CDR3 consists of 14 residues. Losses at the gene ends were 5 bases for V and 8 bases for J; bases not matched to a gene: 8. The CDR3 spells CASSPGQGVKGYTF. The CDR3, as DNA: TGTGCCAGCAGTCCCGGACAGGGGGTGAAGGGCTACACCTTC.

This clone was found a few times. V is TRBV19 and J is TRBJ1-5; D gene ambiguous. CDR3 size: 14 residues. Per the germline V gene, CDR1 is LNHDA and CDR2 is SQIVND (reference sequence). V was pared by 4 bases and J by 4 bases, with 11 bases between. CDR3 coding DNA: TGTGCCAGTAGTAAGAGGTCAGCTAATCAGCCCCAGCATTTT. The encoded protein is CASSKRSANQPQHF.

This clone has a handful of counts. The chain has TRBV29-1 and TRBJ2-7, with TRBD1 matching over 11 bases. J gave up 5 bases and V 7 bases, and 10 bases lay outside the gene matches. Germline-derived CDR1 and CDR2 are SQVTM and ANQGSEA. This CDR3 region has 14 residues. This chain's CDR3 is CSASRDRGVNEQYF. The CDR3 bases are TGCAGCGCTAGTAGGGACAGGGGGGTTAACGAGCAGTACTTC.

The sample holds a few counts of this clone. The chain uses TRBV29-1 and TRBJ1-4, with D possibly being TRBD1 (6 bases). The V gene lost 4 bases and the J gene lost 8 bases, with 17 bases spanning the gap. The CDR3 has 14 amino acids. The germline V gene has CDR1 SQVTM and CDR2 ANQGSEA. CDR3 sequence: CSVADRLGDEKLFF. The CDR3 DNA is TGCAGCGTTGCTGACAGGCTGGGGGACGAAAAACTGTTTTTT.

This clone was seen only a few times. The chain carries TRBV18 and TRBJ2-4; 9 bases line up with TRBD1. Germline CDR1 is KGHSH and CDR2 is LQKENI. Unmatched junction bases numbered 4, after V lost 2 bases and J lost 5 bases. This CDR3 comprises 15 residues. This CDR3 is CASSPSTGGENIQYF. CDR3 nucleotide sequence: TGTGCCAGCTCACCATCGACAGGGGGTGAAAACATTCAGTACTTC.

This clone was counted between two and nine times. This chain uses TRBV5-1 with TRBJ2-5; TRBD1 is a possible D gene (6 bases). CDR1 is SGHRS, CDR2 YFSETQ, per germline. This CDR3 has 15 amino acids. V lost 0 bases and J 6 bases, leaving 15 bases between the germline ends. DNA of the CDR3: TGCGCCAGCAGCTTGGATGGTCAGGGGCGGCAGACCCAGTACTTC. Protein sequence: CASSLDGQGRQTQYF.

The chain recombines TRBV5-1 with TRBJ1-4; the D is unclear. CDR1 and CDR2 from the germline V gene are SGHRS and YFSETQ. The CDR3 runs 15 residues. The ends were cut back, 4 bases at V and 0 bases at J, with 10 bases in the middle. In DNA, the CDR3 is TGCGCCAGCAGCATGCGGGGTTCAACTAATGAAAAACTGTTTTTT. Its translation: CASSMRGSTNEKLFF. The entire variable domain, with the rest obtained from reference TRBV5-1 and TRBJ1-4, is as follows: KAGVTQTPRYLIKTRGQQVTLSCSPISGHRSVSWYQQTPGQGLQFLFEYFSETQRNKGNFPGRFSGRQFSNSRSEMNVSTLELGDSALYLCASSMRGSTNEKLFFGSGTQLSVL.

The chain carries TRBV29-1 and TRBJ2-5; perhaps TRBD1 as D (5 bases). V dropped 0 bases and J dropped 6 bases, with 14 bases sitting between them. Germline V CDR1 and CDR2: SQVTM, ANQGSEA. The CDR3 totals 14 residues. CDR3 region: CSVEEAQGGQTQYF. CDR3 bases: TGCAGCGTTGAAGAAGCCCAGGGTGGACAGACCCAGTACTTC.

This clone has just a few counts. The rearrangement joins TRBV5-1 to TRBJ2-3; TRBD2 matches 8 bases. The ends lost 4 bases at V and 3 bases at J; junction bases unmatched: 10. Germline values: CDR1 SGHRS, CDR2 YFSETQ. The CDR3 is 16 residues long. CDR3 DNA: TGCGCCAGCAGCCTGAATAGCGGGGCAACAACAGATACGCAGTATTTT. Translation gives CASSLNSGATTDTQYF.

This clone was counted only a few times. CDR3 in DNA: TGTGCCAGCAGCACAACCGGGACTACCTACAATGAGCAGTTCTTC. Encoded protein: CASSTTGTTYNEQFF. The J gene is TRBJ2-1, the V gene TRBV9, with TRBD2 identical over 7 bases. This CDR3 spans 15 amino acids. The germline gives CDR1 SGDLS, CDR2 YYNGEE. V trimming: 4 bases; J trimming: 2 bases; junction bases outside the gene matches: 6.

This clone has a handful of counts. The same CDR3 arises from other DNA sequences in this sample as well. CDR3 in amino acids: CASSLALGAEAFF. The CDR3 region has the DNA TGCGCCAGCAGCTTGGCCTTGGGGGCGGAGGCTTTCTTT. The J gene is TRBJ1-1, the V gene TRBV5-1; tentative D call: TRBD1 (6 bases). V dropped 0 bases and J dropped 11 bases, with 14 bases sitting between them. CDR3 length equals 13 residues. Germline V lookup: CDR1 SGHRS, CDR2 YFSETQ.

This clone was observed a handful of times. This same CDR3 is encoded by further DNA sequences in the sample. Here the CDR3 reads CATSRDPLSYEQYF. The CDR3 bases are TGTGCCACCAGCAGAGATCCACTCTCCTACGAGCAGTACTTC. J is TRBJ2-7 and V is TRBV15; D unresolved. Trimming removed 0 bases at V and 0 bases at J, with 6 bases between. CDR3 length: 14 residues. CDR1 is LNHNV and CDR2 is YYDKDF in the germline V gene (reference sequence).